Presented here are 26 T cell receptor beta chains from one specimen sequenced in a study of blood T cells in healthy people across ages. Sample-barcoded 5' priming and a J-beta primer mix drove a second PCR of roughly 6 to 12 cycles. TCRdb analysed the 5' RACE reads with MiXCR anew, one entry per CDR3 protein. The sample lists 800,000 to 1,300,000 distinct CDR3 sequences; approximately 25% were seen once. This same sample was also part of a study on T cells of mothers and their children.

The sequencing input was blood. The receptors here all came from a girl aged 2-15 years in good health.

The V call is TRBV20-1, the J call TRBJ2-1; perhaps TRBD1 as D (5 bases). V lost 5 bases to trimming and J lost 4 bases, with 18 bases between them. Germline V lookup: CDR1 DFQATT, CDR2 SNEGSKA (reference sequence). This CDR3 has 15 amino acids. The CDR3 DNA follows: TGCAGTGCTCAAACCGACAGCCGAAGTTACAATGAGCAGTTCTTC. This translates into CSAQTDSRSYNEQFF.

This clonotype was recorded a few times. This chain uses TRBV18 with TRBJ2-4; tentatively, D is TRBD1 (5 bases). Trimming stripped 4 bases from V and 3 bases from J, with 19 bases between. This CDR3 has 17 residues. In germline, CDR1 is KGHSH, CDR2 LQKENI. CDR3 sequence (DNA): TGTGCCAGCTCACAAAGCGTCCAGGGTGTGGGCAAAAACATTCAGTACTTC. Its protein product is CASSQSVQGVGKNIQYF.

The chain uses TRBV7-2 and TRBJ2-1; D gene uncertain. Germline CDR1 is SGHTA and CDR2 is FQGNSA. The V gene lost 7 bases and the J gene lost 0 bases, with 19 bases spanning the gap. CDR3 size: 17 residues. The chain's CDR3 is CASTDPGATSSYNEQFF. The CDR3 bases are TGTGCCAGCACCGATCCCGGAGCGACCAGCTCCTACAATGAGCAGTTCTTC.

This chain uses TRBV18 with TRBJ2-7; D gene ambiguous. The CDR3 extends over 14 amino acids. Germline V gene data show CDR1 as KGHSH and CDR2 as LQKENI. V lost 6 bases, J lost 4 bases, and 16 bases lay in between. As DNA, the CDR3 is TGTGCCAGCTCCGTGACATTCCCCCCTTACGAGCAGTACTTC. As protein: CASSVTFPPYEQYF.

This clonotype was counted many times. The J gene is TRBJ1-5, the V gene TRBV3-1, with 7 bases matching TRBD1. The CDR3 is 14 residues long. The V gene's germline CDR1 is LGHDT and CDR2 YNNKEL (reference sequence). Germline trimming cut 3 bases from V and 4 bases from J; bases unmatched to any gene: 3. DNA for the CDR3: TGTGCCAGCAGCCAGGCAGGGGGAAATCAGCCCCAGCATTTT. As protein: CASSQAGGNQPQHF.

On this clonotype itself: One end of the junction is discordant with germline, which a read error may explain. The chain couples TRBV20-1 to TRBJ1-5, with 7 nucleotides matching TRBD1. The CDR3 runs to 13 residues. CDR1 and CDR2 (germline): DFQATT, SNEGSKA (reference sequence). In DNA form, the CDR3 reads TGCAGTGCCAGAGGGGGCTACGATCAGCCCCAGCATTTT. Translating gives CSARGGYDQPQHF.

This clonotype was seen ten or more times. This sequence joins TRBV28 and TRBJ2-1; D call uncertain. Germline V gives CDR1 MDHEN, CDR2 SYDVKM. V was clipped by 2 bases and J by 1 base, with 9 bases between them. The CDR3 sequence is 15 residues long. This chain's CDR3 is CASSLEAPSYNEQFF. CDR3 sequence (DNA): TGTGCCAGCAGTTTAGAGGCCCCTTCCTACAATGAGCAGTTCTTC.

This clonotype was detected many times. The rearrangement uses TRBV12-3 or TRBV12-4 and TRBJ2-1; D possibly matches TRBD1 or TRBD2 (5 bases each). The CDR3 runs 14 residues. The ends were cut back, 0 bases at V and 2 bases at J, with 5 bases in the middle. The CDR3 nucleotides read TGTGCCAGCAGTTTAGCGGGGGCCTACAATGAGCAGTTCTTC. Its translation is CASSLAGAYNEQFF.

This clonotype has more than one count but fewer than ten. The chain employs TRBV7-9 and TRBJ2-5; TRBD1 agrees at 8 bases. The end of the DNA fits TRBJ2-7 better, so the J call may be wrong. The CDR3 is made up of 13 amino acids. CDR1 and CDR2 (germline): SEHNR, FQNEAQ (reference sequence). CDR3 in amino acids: CASSFETGAEQYF. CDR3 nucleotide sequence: TGTGCCAGCAGCTTCGAGACAGGGGCCGAGCAGTACTTC.

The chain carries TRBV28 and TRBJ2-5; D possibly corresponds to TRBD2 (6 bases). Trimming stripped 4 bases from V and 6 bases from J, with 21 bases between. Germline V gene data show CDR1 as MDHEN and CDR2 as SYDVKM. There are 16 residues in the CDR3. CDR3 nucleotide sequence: TGTGCCAGCAGTTCCCGGGGGTATCAAACGCTGAAGACCCAGTACTTC. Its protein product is CASSSRGYQTLKTQYF.

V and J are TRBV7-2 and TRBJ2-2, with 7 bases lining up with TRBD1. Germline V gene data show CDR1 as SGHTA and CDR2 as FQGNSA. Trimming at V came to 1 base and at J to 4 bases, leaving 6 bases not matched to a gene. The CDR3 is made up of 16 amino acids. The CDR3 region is CASSLGGRGSTGELFF. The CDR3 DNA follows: TGTGCCAGCAGCTTAGGGGGCAGGGGGAGCACCGGGGAGCTGTTTTTT.

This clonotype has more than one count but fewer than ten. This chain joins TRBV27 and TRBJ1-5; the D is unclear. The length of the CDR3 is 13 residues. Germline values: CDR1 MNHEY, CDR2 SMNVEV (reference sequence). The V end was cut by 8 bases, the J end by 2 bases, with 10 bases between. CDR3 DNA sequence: TGTGCCAGCGGCTGGACCCGCAATCAGCCCCAGCATTTT. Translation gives CASGWTRNQPQHF.

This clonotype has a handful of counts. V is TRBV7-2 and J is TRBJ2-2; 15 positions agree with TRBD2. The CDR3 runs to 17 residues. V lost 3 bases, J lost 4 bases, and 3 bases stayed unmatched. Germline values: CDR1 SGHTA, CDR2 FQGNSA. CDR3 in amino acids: CASSFGLAGGITGELFF. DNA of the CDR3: TGTGCCAGCAGCTTCGGACTAGCGGGAGGGATCACCGGGGAGCTGTTTTTT.

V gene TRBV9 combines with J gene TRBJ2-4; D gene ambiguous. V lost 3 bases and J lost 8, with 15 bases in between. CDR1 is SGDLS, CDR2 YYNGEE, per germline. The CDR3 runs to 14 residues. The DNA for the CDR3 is TGTGCCAGCAGCGCACCTCAAGATGGACACATTCAGTACTTC. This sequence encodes CASSAPQDGHIQYF.

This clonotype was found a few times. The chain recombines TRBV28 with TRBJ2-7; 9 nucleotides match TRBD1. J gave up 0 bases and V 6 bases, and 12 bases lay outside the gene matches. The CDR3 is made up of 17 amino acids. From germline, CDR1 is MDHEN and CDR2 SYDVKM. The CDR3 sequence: CASRPDRGKTSSYEQYF. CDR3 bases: TGTGCCAGCAGGCCAGACAGGGGGAAAACGAGCTCCTACGAGCAGTACTTC. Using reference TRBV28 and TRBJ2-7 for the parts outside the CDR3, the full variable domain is DVKVTQSSRYLVKRTGEKVFLECVQDMDHENMFWYRQDPGLGLRLIYFSYDVKMKEKGDIPEGYSVSREKKERFSLILESASTNQTSMYLCASRPDRGKTSSYEQYFGPGTRLTVT.

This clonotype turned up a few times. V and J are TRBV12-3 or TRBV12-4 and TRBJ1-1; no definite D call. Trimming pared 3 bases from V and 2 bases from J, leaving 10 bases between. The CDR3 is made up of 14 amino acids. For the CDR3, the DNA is TGTGCCAGCAGTTTCGGCCAGATAAACACTGAAGCTTTCTTT. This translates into CASSFGQINTEAFF.

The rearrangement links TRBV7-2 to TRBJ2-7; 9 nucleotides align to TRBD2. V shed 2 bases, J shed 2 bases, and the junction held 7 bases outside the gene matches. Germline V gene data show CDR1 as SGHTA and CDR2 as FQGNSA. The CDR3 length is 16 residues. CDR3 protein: CASSLSERGVAYEQYF. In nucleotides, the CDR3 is TGTGCCAGCAGCTTATCCGAGCGGGGGGTTGCCTACGAGCAGTACTTC.

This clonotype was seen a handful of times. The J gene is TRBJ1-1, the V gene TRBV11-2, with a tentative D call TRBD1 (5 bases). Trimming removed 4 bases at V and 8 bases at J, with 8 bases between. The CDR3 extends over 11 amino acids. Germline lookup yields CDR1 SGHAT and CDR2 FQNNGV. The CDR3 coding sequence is TGTGCCAGCAGCTCTAAGGGGGAAGCTTTCTTT. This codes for CASSSKGEAFF.

The CDR3 region is CASSLELAGGRNEQFF. CDR3 bases: TGTGCCAGCAGTTTGGAGTTAGCGGGAGGGCGGAATGAGCAGTTCTTC. The genes are TRBV28 and TRBJ2-1; 11 nucleotides match TRBD2. The V segment lost 3 bases and the J segment 7 bases; nucleotides outside the gene matches: 8. Germline CDR1 reads MDHEN; CDR2 reads SYDVKM. The CDR3 runs 16 residues.

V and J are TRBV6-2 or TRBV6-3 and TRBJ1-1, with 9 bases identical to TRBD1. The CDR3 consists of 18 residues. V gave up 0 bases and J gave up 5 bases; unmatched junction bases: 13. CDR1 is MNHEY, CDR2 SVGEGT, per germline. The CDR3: CASSYSTVLGTGRTEAFF. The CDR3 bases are TGTGCCAGCAGTTACTCGACGGTTCTTGGGACAGGGCGGACTGAAGCTTTCTTT.

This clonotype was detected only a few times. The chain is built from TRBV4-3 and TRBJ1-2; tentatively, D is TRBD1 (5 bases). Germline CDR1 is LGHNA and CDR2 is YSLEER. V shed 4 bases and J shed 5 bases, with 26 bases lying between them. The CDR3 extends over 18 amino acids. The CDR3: CASSRNRDRPLLVYGYTF. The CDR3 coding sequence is TGCGCCAGCAGCCGAAACCGGGACCGACCTTTGCTGGTATATGGCTACACCTTC.

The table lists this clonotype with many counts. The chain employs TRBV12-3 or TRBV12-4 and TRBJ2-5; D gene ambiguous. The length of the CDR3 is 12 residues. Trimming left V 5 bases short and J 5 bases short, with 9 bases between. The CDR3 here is CASSTGRETQYF. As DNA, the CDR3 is TGTGCCAGCAGTACTGGCCGGGAGACCCAGTACTTC.

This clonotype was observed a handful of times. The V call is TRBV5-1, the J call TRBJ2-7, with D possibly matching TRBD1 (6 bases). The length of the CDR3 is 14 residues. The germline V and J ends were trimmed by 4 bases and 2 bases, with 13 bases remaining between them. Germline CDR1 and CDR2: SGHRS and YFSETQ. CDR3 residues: CASSPGDGAYEQYF. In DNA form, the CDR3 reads TGCGCCAGCAGCCCAGGGGACGGAGCCTACGAGCAGTACTTC.

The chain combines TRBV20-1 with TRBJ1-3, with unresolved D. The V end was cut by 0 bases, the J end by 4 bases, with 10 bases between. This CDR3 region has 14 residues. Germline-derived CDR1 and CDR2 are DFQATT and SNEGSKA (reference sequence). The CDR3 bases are TGCAGTGCTAGAGATGACCTCCTGGGAAACACCATATATTTT. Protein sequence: CSARDDLLGNTIYF.

In DNA, the CDR3 is TGCGCCAGCAGCTACGTTAGCGGGAGCCTCTCCTACAATGAGCAGTTCTTC. It is translated as CASSYVSGSLSYNEQFF. This chain joins TRBV4-1 and TRBJ2-1, with 9 bases matching TRBD2. Germline loops: CDR1 MGHRA, CDR2 YSYEKL. There are 17 residues in the CDR3. The V segment lost 5 bases and the J segment 0 bases; nucleotides outside the gene matches: 8.

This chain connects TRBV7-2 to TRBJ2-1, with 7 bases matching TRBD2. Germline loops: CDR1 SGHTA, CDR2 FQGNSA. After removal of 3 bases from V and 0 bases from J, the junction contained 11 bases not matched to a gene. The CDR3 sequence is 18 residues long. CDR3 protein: CASSFRGWGGVSYNEQFF. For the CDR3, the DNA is TGTGCCAGCAGCTTTAGGGGCTGGGGGGGGGTCTCCTACAATGAGCAGTTCTTC.